This TCR beta chain was retrieved from a study of glioma-infiltrating T cells listed by TCRdb under 2016. With regard to the full study: Low-grade gliomas were represented by WHO grade II oligodendrogliomas or astrocytomas, and glioblastomas were represented by WHO grade IV tumors that were sampled at initial rather than recurrent diagnosis. TCR alpha- and beta-chain repertoires were sequenced from glioma tissue, non-neoplastic brain tissue and matched peripheral blood mononuclear cells. Before surgery, glioma patients were given dexamethasone for six or fewer days. For blood libraries, the target was roughly 4- to 11-fold sequencing coverage of about 980,000 peripheral T cells. Each tissue-infiltrating repertoire was compared with the same patient's peripheral blood repertoire to measure divergence between tissue and blood T-cell populations. The paired cohort comprised three low-grade glioma patients, about eight primary glioblastoma patients and three non-glioma patients contributing non-neoplastic brain tissue. General findings and caveats noted by the study authors: Patients with low tissue-blood divergence were marked by a signature set of shared blood CDR3 motifs, and that set was depleted in highly divergent patients. In non-neoplastic patients, VJ-independent divergence between tissue and blood fell below expectation, whereas in all gliomas, and especially in low-grade gliomas, the divergence rose above expectation. Group comparisons rested on small numbers: three non-neoplastic, three low-grade glioma and under ten glioblastoma patients. Only a very small number of CDR3 sequences turned up in both tissue and blood, a result put down to high CDR3 diversity combined with limited sampling.

CDR1 and CDR2 are drawn from the germline V gene: MDHEN, SYDVKM. From the cysteine up to the phenylalanine, the CDR3 has a length of 19 residues. Here the CDR3 DNA is all that survives: 57 bases in frame from base 1. V lost 3 bases and J lost 3 bases, and the count of bases not matched to a germline gene is 13. Immediately after resection, surgical brain or tumor specimens were cryofrozen in liquid nitrogen, and peripheral blood cells were collected at the same time. The iRepertoire nested amplicon-rescue multiplex PCR (arm-PCR) platform was used to amplify TCR alpha and beta CDR3 regions from RNA. The input for one-step reverse transcription and amplification was 100-400 ng of either tissue mRNA or PBMC total RNA. Following bead purification, Illumina adapters were added through a secondary multiplex PCR, and the libraries were then gel-purified between 200 and 400 bp. Internal 6-nucleotide barcodes were carried by the libraries and were used for demultiplexing. The libraries were sequenced on an Illumina MiSeq using 2x220 or 2x250 nucleotide paired-end reads. In the authors' own workflow: Paired reads were merged using FLASH 1.2.11 and aligned with BWA-MEM to the GRCh37 human genome, and TRA and TRB reads were then extracted. An IMGT-derived reference of cassette sequences and CDR3 motifs, with pseudogenes included, was used for V and J assignment. Reads were translated in three frames, and productive CDR3s were defined by a C…FGXG motif without stop codons. Clonotypes were defined as unique combinations of V-J cassette pair and CDR3 amino acid sequence. Hamming distance filtering was applied to reads, with thresholds set by the sequence error rate of each sample in mapped regions. TCRdb handled the public reads itself, with Q25 trimming in fastp and clone calling in MiXCR, and kept productive beta chains. Rows with a matching CDR3 protein are joined into one entry that keeps the most common DNA and genes. TCRdb's processing, not the authors' own work, is the source of the V and J calls. Recorded for this sample are a few hundred thousand distinct CDR3 sequences; 41% of them occurred a single time. The ten largest clones take up more than 10% of the sample.

In regard to this clonotype: Its recognized antigen is unknown. No much larger clonotype is one base removed from it; base qualities were not supplied.

This chain is built from TRBV28 and TRBJ2-1; a stretch of 11 junction bases matches TRBD1. Specimen: glioma tissue, nonneoplastic brain tissue, or PBMCs (not recorded which). This receptor was obtained from a human donor with low-grade glioma or glioblastoma, undergoing nonglioma brain surgery, or in good health (not recorded which). The nucleotides are TGTGCCAGCAGTTTGGGGATCCGGTCCGGGACAGGGGGCTACAATGAGCAGTTCTTC. This is translated as CASSLGIRSGTGGYNEQFF.